This TCR beta chain was profiled in a study of tumor-infiltrating lymphocytes in primary liver carcinoma. Looking at the study overall: Treatment of the patients' primary liver carcinoma consisted of surgical resection. Staging of the tumors gave T1-T3 N0M0, with widths of 4.2 to 10 cm. Regarding the study as a whole: Pairs of tumor regions overlapped more than tumor-adjacent and tumor-blood pairs did. Bulk samples went unsorted, so CD4+ and CD8+ repertoires were not compared.

Germline loops: CDR1 MNHEY, CDR2 SVGAGI. The CDR3 spans 17 residues. For this clonotype: Its specificity is unknown. A much larger clonotype is one base distant, so this may be a read error.

The template, roughly 0.45 ug total RNA, yielded TCR beta cDNA made with a constant-region primer. ARM-PCR, slightly modified, supplied the TCR beta libraries through three nested multiplex PCR rounds. Primers for the first two PCR rounds were TRBV1-TRBV30 forward primers and a C-beta reverse primer (about 10 cycles per round). Each CDR3 protein gets one entry after TCRdb re-called the multiplex PCR reads with MiXCR. The profile covers about 310,000 distinct CDR3 sequences, with 58% appearing a single time and about a sixth taken by the ten largest. Germline DNA was also extracted, and blood RNA derived from unsorted whole blood.

Sequenced: peripheral blood. The V call is TRBV6-5, the J call TRBJ2-1; D is perhaps TRBD2 (8 bases). The J call may be wrong; the DNA end is better matched by TRBJ2-7. The sequence derives from a woman aged 25-40 years with primary liver carcinoma and hepatitis B virus infection. The CDR3 is CASSQPGLGGANNEQYF. CDR3 in DNA: TGTGCCAGCAGTCAACCGGGACTAGGGGGCGCAAACAATGAGCAGTACTTC.